These 5 T cell receptor beta chains originate from one sample sequenced in a study of blood T cell repertoires in COVID-19. This table comes from immunoSEQ multiplex PCR, and its TCRdb copy is limited to in-frame clones, with some not included. Seen here are over 45,000 clones, more than 85% observed once, and the top ten hold approximately 4.1%. The sequenced sample consisted of peripheral blood. Source of these receptors: a man aged 45-65 years with acute or convalescent COVID-19.

The chain recombines TRBV5-5 with TRBJ2-1, with D possibly matching TRBD1 (5 bases). The CDR3 is 13 residues long. CDR1 is SGHKS, CDR2 YYEKEE, per germline (reference sequence). Trimming stripped 4 bases from V and 9 bases from J, with 14 bases between. This CDR3 reads CASSPLTGFEQFF. In DNA, the CDR3 is TGTGCCAGCAGCCCGTTAACAGGTTTTGAGCAGTTCTTC.

Concerning this clone: Other nucleotide sequences in the sample specify the same CDR3. The CDR3 DNA follows: TGTGCCAGCAGCCCCCGGACAGACTCTGGAAACACCATATATTTT. It is translated as CASSPRTDSGNTIYF. The chain is built from TRBV9 and TRBJ1-3, with TRBD1 as a possible D gene (6 bases). In germline, CDR1 is SGDLS, CDR2 YYNGEE. The CDR3 runs to 15 residues. V was pared by 4 bases and J by 0 bases, with 11 bases between. Full variable domain (outside the CDR3, taken from reference TRBV9 and TRBJ1-3): DSGVTQTPKHLITATGQRVTLRCSPRSGDLSVYWYQQSLDQGLQFLIQYYNGEERAKGNILERFSAQQFPDLHSELNLSSLELGDSALYFCASSPRTDSGNTIYFGEGSWLTVV.

The gene calls are TRBV7-6 and TRBJ2-5; 15 nucleotides line up with TRBD2. CDR3 length: 18 amino acids. CDR1 is SGHVS and CDR2 is FNYEAQ in the germline V gene. V dropped 2 bases and J dropped 4; count of bases not matched to a gene: 8. CDR3 nucleotide sequence: TGTGCCAGCAGCTTAACCCCGGGACTAGCGGGAGGAGGAGAGACCCAGTACTTC. It is translated as CASSLTPGLAGGGETQYF.

The chain carries TRBV15 and TRBJ2-1, with TRBD2 as a possible D gene (5 bases). Germline values: CDR1 LNHNV, CDR2 YYDKDF (reference sequence). V lost 2 bases to trimming and J lost 12 bases, with 11 bases between them. This CDR3 is 12 amino acids long. Here the CDR3 reads CATSRNREGQFF. In nucleotides, the CDR3 is TGTGCCACCAGCAGAAACCGGGAAGGGCAGTTCTTC. Drawing the rest from reference TRBV15 and TRBJ2-1, the complete variable domain is DAMVIQNPRYQVTQFGKPVTLSCSQTLNHNVMYWYQQKSSQAPKLLFHYYDKDFNNEADTPDNFQSRRPNTSFCFLDIRSPGLGDTAMYLCATSRNREGQFFGPGTRLTVL.

J is TRBJ2-5 and V is TRBV5-1; 11 bases fit TRBD2. CDR3 length: 16 amino acids. The germline CDR1 and CDR2 sequences are SGHRS and YFSETQ. V was clipped by 4 bases and J by 0 bases; unmatched bases: 5. For the CDR3, the DNA is TGCGCCAGCAGCACCGGGACTAGCGGTCACCAAGAGACCCAGTACTTC. This gives the protein CASSTGTSGHQETQYF.